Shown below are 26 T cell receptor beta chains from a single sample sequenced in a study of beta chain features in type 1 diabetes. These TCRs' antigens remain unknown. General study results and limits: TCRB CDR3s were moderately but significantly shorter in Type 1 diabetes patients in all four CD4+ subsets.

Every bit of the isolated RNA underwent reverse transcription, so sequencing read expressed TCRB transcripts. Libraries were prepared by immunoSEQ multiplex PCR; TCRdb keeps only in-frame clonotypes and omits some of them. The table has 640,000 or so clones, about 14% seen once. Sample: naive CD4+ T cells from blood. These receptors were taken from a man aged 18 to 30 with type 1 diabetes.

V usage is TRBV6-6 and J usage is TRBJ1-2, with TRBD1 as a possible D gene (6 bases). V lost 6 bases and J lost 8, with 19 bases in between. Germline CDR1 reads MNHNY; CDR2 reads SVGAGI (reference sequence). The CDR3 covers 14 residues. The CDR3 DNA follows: TGTGCCAGCAGCAGCCTTACAGGGCCGGAGGGCTACACCTTC. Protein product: CASSSLTGPEGYTF.

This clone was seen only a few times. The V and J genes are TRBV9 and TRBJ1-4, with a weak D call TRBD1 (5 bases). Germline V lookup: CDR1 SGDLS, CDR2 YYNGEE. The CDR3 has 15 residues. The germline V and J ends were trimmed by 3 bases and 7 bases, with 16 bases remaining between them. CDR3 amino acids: CASSGSQDLGEKLFF. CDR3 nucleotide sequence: TGTGCCAGCAGCGGTTCACAGGACCTGGGTGAAAAACTGTTTTTT.

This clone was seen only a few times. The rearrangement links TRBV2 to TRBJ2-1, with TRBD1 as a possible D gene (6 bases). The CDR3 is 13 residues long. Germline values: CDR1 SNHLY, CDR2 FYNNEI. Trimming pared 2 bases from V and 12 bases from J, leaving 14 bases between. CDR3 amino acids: CASSEYREVGQFF. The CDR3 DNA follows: TGTGCCAGCAGTGAATACAGGGAAGTCGGGCAGTTCTTC.

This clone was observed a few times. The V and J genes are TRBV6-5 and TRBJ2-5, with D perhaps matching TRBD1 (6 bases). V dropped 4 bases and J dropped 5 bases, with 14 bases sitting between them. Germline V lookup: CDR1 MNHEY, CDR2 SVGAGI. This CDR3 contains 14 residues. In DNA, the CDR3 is TGTGCCAGCAGTTCCACAGGGTGGACGGAGACCCAGTACTTC. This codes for CASSSTGWTETQYF.

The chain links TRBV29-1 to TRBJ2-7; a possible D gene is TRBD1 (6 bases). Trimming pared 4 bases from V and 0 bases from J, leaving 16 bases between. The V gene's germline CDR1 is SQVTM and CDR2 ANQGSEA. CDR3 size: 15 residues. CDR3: CSVGRQANFSYEQYF. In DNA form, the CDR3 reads TGCAGCGTTGGGAGACAGGCGAATTTCTCCTACGAGCAGTACTTC.

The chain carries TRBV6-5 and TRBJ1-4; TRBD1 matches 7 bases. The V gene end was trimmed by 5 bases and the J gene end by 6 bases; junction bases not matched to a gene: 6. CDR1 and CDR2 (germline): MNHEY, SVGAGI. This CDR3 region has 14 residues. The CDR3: CASSQQGSDEKLFF. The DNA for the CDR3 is TGTGCCAGCAGTCAACAGGGGTCGGATGAAAAACTGTTTTTT.

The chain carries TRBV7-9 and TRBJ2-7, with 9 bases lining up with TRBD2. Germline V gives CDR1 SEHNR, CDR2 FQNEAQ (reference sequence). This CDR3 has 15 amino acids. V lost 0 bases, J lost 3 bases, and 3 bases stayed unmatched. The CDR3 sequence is CASSLAQAGGYEQYF. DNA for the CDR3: TGTGCCAGCAGCTTAGCGCAAGCGGGGGGCTACGAGCAGTACTTC.

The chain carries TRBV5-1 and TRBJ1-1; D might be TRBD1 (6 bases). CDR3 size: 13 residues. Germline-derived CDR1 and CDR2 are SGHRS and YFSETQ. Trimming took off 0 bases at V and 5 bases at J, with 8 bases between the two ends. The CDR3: CASSLEQGTEAFF. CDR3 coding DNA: TGCGCCAGCAGCTTGGAACAGGGTACTGAAGCTTTCTTT.

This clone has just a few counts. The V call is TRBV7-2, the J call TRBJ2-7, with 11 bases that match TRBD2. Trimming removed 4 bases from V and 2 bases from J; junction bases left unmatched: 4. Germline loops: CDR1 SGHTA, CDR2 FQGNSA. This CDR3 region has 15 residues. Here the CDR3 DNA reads TGTGCCAGCAGCTATAGCGGGAGGGGCCCCTACGAGCAGTACTTC. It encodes CASSYSGRGPYEQYF.

CDR3 protein: CATSREWVASYEQYF. Written as DNA, the CDR3 is TGTGCCACCAGCAGAGAGTGGGTGGCCTCCTACGAGCAGTACTTC. The J gene is TRBJ2-7, the V gene TRBV15; D ambiguous. The V gene lost 0 bases and the J gene lost 0 bases, with 9 bases spanning the gap. CDR3 length: 15 amino acids. CDR1 and CDR2 from the germline V gene are LNHNV and YYDKDF (reference sequence).

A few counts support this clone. The CDR3 coding sequence is TGTGCCAGCAGTATCCTAGCTGTCGAGCAGTACTTC. Translation gives CASSILAVEQYF. V usage is TRBV28 and J usage is TRBJ2-7; perhaps TRBD2 as D (5 bases). Deletions cut 5 bases from V and 6 bases from J, with 11 bases between. Germline lookup yields CDR1 MDHEN and CDR2 SYDVKM. This CDR3 is built from 12 residues.

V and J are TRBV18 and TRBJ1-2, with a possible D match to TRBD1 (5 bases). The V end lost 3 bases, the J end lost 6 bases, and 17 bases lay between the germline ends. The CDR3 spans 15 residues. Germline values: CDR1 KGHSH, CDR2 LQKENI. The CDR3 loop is CASSPNPGTLDGYTF. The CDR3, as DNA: TGTGCCAGCTCACCGAATCCCGGGACGCTCGATGGCTACACCTTC.

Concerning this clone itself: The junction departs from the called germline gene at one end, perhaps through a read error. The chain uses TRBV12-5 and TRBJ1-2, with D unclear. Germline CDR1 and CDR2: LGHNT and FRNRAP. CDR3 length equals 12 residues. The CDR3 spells CASGLTMYDYTF. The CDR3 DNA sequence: TGTGCTAGTGGTTTGACTATGTATGACTACACCTTC.

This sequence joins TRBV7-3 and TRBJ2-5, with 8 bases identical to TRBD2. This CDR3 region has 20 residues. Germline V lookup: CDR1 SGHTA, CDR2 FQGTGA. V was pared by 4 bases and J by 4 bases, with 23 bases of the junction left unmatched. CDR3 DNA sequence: TGTGCCAGCAGCTCGCTCCCAACAATGGCGGGGGGCCAGGCGACAGAGACCCAGTACTTC. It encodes CASSSLPTMAGGQATETQYF.

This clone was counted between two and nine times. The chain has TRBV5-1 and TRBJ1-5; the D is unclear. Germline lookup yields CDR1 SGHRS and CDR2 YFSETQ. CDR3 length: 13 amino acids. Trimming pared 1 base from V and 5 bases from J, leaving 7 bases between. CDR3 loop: CASSLSGDQPQHF. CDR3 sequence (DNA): TGCGCCAGCAGCTTGAGTGGAGATCAGCCCCAGCATTTT.

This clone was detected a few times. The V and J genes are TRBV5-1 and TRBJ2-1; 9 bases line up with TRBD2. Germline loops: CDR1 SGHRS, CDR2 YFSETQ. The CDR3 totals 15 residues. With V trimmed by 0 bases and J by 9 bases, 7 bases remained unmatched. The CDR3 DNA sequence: TGCGCCAGCAGCTTGGGGGTAGCGGGAGATAGTGAGCAGTTCTTC. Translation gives CASSLGVAGDSEQFF.

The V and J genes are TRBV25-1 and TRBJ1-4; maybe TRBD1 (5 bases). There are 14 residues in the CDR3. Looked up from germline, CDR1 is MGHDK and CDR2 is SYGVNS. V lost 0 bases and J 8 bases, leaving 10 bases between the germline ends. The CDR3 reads CASSEYSRGEKLFF. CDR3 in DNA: TGTGCCAGCAGTGAATATAGTAGGGGAGAAAAACTGTTTTTT.

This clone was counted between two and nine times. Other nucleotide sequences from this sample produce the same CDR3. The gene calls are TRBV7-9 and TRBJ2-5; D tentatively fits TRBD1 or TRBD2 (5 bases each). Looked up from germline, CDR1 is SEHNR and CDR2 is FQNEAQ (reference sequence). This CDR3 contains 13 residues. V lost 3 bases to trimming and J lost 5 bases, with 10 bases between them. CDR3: CASSLGRGETQYF. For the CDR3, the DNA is TGTGCCAGCAGCTTGGGGCGAGGGGAGACCCAGTACTTC.

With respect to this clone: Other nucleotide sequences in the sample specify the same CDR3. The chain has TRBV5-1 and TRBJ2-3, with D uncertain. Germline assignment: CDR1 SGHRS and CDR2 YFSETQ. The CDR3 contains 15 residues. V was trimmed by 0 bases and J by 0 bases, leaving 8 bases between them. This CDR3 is CASSLGTTSTDTQYF. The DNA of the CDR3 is TGCGCCAGCAGCTTGGGAACTACTAGCACAGATACGCAGTATTTT.

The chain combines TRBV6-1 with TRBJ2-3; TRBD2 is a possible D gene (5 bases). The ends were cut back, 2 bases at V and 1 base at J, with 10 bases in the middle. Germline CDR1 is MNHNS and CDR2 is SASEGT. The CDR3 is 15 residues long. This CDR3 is CASSEFGMGTDTQYF. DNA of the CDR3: TGTGCCAGCAGTGAATTCGGGATGGGCACAGATACGCAGTATTTT.

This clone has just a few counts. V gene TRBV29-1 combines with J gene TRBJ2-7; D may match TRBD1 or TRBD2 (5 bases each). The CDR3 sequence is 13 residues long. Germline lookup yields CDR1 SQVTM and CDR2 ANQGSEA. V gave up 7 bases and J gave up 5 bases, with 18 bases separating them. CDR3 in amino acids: CSAQRQGSNEQYF. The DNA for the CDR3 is TGCAGCGCCCAGCGGCAGGGAAGTAACGAGCAGTACTTC.

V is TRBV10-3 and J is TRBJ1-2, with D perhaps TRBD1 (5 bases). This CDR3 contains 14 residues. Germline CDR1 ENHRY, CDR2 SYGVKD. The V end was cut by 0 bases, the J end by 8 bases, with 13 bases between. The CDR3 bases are TGTGCCATCAGTGAGTCAGTGACCCCAGGGGGCTACACCTTC. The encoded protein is CAISESVTPGGYTF.

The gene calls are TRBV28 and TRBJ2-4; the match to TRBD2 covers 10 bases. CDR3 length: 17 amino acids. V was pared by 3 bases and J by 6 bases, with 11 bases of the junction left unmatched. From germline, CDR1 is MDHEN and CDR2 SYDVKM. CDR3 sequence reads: CASSLVSSGGEVNIQYF. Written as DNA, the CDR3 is TGTGCCAGCAGTTTGGTTTCCAGCGGGGGGGAGGTAAACATTCAGTACTTC.

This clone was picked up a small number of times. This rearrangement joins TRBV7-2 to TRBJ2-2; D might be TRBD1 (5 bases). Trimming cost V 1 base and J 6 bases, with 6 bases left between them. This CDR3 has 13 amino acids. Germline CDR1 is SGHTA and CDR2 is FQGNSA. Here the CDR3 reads CASSLGQSGELFF. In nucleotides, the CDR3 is TGTGCCAGCAGCTTAGGACAGTCCGGGGAGCTGTTTTTT.

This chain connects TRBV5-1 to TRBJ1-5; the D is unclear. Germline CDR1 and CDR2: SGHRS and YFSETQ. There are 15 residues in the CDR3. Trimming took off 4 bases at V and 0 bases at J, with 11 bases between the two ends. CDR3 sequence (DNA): TGCGCCAGCAGCCCCGGTTGGGATAGCAATCAGCCCCAGCATTTT. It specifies CASSPGWDSNQPQHF.

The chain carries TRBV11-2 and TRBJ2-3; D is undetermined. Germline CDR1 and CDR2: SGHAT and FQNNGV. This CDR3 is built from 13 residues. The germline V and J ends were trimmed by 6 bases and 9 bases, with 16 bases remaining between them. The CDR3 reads CASSVNFRQTQYF. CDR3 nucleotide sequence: TGTGCCAGCAGTGTGAACTTCCGACAAACGCAGTATTTT.